The source of this T cell receptor (beta chain) is a study of blood T cell repertoires in COVID-19. The CDR3 has 15 residues. V shed 4 bases, J shed 5 bases, and the junction held 9 bases outside the gene matches. In germline, CDR1 is SGHAT, CDR2 FQDESV (reference sequence). Assay: immunoSEQ multiplex PCR; the TCRdb copy retains only in-frame clones and omits some. The sample contains more than 300,000 clones, roughly four fifths of which appear only once. The clonotype comes from a woman aged 50 to 65 who had recovered from COVID-19. Sequencing was carried out using PBMCs or T cells enriched from blood (not recorded which). The chain has TRBV11-1 and TRBJ2-7, with 9 bases that match TRBD1. The CDR3 DNA is TGTGCCAGCAGCTCAGCCGGGACAGGGACCCACGAGCAGTACTTC. It is translated as CASSSAGTGTHEQYF.